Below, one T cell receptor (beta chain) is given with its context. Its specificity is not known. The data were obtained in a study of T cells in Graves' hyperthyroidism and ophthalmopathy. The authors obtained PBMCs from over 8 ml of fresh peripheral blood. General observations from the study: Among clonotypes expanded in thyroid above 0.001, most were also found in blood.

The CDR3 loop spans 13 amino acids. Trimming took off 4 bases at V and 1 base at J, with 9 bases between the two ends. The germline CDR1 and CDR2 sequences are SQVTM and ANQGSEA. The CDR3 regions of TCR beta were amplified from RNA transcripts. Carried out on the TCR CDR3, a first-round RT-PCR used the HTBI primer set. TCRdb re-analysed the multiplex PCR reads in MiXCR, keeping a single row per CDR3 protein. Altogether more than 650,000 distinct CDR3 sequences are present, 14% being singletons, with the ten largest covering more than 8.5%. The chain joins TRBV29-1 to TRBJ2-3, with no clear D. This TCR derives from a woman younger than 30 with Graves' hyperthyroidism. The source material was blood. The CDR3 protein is CSVVYGGTDTQYF. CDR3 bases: TGCAGCGTTGTTTATGGGGGCACAGATACGCAGTATTTT.